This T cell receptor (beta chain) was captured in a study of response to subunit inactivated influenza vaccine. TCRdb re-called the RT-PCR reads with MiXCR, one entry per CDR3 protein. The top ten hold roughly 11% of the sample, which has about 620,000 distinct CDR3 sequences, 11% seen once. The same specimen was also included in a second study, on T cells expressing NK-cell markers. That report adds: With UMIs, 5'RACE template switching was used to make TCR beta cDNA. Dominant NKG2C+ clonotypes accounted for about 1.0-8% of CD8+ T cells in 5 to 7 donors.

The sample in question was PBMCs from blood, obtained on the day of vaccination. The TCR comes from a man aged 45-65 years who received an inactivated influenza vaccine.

The chain's CDR3 is CATSDSGTGTGETQYF. In DNA form, the CDR3 reads TGTGCCACCAGTGATTCGGGGACAGGGACTGGGGAGACCCAGTACTTC. This chain connects TRBV24-1 to TRBJ2-5; 9 bases fit TRBD1. From germline, CDR1 is KGHDR and CDR2 SFDVKD. This CDR3 has 16 residues. Trimming at V came to 2 bases and at J to 5 bases, leaving 8 bases not matched to a gene.